This record looks at one TCR beta chain sequence and its context. Its antigen remains unidentified. The sample holds other DNA sequences that translate to the same CDR3. This sample was taken from a study of T cell responses to AZD1222 COVID-19 vaccine. Whole-study results and caveats: CD4 TCRs linked to vaccination spanned spike, dominating at 160-218 and 743-854. Seropositive status at baseline applied to only five to seven AZD1222 recipients. Recipients of two AZD1222 doses showed rising Spike-specific TCR breadth and depth.

CDR3 length equals 15 residues. Germline CDR1 reads MDHEN; CDR2 reads SYDVKM. J was trimmed by 1 base and V by 5 bases; bases with no gene match: 5. The table came from immunoSEQ multiplex PCR; TCRdb's copy has only in-frame clones and leaves some out. The repertoire holds roughly 200,000 clones, with roughly 93% as singletons. Specimen: peripheral blood, collected 28 days after the second dose of the MenACWY control vaccine. The sequence was collected from an adult who received the MenACWY meningococcal vaccine as a control. This chain connects TRBV28 to TRBJ1-1; 9 bases fit TRBD1. CDR3 DNA sequence: TGTGCCAGCAGTCCCCCGGGACAGGGGAACACTGAAGCTTTCTTT. Residues: CASSPPGQGNTEAFF.